This TCR beta chain derives from a study of Graves' ophthalmopathy and Graves' hyperthyroidism listed by TCRdb under 2018. Study-level background: Peripheral blood was collected before any treatment was given, at the time of initial diagnosis. The study used signatures of the TCR beta repertoire to tell Graves' ophthalmopathy apart from Graves' hyperthyroidism and to predict which patients would progress to ophthalmopathy. In total, approximately 140 blood samples were TCR-sequenced: 43 ophthalmopathy, approximately 80 hyperthyroidism and some 17 hyperthyroidism-to-ophthalmopathy patients. To explore V-J signatures that distinguish ophthalmopathy from hyperthyroidism, a discovery set of about a hundred patients was enrolled, made up of 40 to 45 with ophthalmopathy and under 65 with stable hyperthyroidism. An independent validation cohort comprised fewer than 20 hyperthyroidism patients and about 16 patients who later progressed from hyperthyroidism to ophthalmopathy. In several hyperthyroidism patients, the T-cell repertoires found in thyroid tissue were compared with those found in blood. Following sample collection, hyperthyroidism patients were given methimazole at a starting dose of 30 mg daily, and ophthalmopathy patients were given high-dose intravenous methylprednisolone.

This clonotype was seen at least ten times. What antigen it recognizes has not been identified. Base quality data are lacking; no much larger clone is found one base away. Stable hyperthyroidism was defined as no progression to ophthalmopathy within 18 months of follow-up. Hyperthyroidism patients were newly diagnosed, were aged 18 to 65 years, and had a disease duration under 2 months. Patients were excluded if they had other autoimmune diseases, uncontrolled infections, pregnancy or lactation. Clinical symptoms, serum thyroxine, TRAb, thyroid ultrasound and orbital computed tomography were used for diagnosis. PBMCs were isolated from approximately 10 ml of fresh peripheral blood by Ficoll-Paque density gradient centrifugation. Total RNA was extracted using Trizol reagent, and RNA quality was checked on an Agilent 2100 Bioanalyzer. For repertoire sequencing, TCR beta CDR3 regions were amplified from RNA transcripts. The first round was an RT-PCR using HTBI primers with the Qiagen OneStep RT-PCR kit, and this first round was followed by a second-round multiplex PCR, then size selection and purification. Libraries were sequenced paired-end with 100 bp reads on an Illumina HiSeq2000. The study's processing was this. SOAPnuke was used to process the reads, throwing out any read that had adapters, had uncalled bases, had a mean Phred below 15, or lacked an exact constant-primer or identifier match. High-quality paired reads were merged with COPE v1.2.5. Each unique nucleotide sequence was treated as a clonotype, and MiTCR v1.1 was used to align the clonotypes to the IMGT TRB V, D and J references. Analysis was restricted to V-J combinations with a frequency above 0.0001, which covered approximately 99% of repertoires. For each V-J combination, a TCR clonal expansion and chaos score was defined as F50 clonal expansion divided by the chaos observed in the TCRdist matrix. Welch's t-statistics and random forest were used to reduce the features to about a dozen V-J combinations, which were then used as input to a naive Bayes classifier. Thyroid-blood repertoire similarity was quantified with the Morisita-Horn index. The public sequencing data were trimmed at Q25 with fastp and processed into clonotypes with MiXCR by TCRdb, which kept only in-frame beta chains. Here each entry gathers all rows of one CDR3 protein and keeps the most common genes and DNA. TCRdb's processing, not the study's, gives the V and J calls here. Recorded for this sample are about 370,000 distinct CDR3 sequences; approximately 18% of them occurred a single time. The top ten hold roughly 2.6% of the sample.

The CDR3, from cysteine to phenylalanine, totals 14 residues. Just the 42-base CDR3 DNA is kept, in frame starting at base 1. Clipping removes 8 bases from V and 0 bases from J, with 7 as the unmatched junction base count. What the work shows at the level of the full study, not this receptor alone: In cross-validation, the 13-signature model distinguished ophthalmopathy from stable hyperthyroidism with roughly 90% sensitivity and approximately 81% specificity, and in the test set the corresponding values were approximately 80% and 75%. Sample size was not predetermined statistically, and investigators were not blinded to group allocation. In validation, the model predicted ophthalmopathy progression with about 71% sensitivity and 72.22% specificity; 12 predicted patients were CT-confirmed with GO in a median of about 7.1 months. Most of the expanded thyroid clonotypes with a frequency above 0.001 were also detected in blood, and it was suggested that the thyroid immune response may be reflected by blood repertoires.

The chain links TRBV12-3 or TRBV12-4 with TRBJ2-7, and TRBD1 matches 7 of the central bases. Source material: peripheral blood. The sequence derives from an adult woman with stable Graves' hyperthyroidism. The base sequence is TGTGCCAGCCGACAGGGATCGGGCTCCTACGAGCAGTACTTC. It translates as CASRQGSGSYEQYF.